This record concerns one T cell receptor (beta chain) sequence. Antigen: not known. Relative to the germline gene, one junction end is altered; a read error may explain this. The sample originates from a study of cytomegalovirus exposure and HLA in healthy donors. Germline-derived CDR1 and CDR2 are LGHNA and YNFKEQ. This CDR3 is 15 amino acids long. PCR employed 60 Vbeta and 13 Jbeta primers. The assay was immunoSEQ multiplex PCR, and TCRdb's table has in-frame clones only and misses some. Here the sample spans 200,000 to 250,000 clones, over 65% being singletons. General study results and limits: Apart from CMV serostatus, no immune exposure information was available.

Sequenced sample: PBMCs. The rearrangement links TRBV4-2 to TRBJ1-5; 9 positions match TRBD1. This clonotype originated in a human donor in good health. The CDR3: CANSQAFTGGQPQHF. The CDR3 DNA reads as TGTGCCAACAGCCAGGCTTTTACAGGGGGCCAGCCCCAGCATTTT.